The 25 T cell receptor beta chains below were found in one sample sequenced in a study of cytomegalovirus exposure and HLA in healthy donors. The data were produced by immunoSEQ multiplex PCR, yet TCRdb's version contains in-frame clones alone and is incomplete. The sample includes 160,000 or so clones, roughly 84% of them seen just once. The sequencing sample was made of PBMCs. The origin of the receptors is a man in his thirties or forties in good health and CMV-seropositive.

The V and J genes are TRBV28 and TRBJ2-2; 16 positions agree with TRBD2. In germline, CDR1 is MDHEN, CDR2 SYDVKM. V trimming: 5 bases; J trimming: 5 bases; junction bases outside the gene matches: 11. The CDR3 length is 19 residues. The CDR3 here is CASSPRGLAGGPRTGELFF. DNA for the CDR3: TGTGCCAGCAGTCCGCGGGGACTAGCGGGAGGGCCGAGAACCGGGGAGCTGTTTTTT.

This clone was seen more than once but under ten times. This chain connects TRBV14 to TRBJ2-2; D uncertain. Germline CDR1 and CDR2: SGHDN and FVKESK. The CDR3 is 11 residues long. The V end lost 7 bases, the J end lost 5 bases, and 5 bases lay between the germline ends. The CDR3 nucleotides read TGTGCCAGCAAGAGGACCGGGGAGCTGTTTTTT. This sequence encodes CASKRTGELFF.

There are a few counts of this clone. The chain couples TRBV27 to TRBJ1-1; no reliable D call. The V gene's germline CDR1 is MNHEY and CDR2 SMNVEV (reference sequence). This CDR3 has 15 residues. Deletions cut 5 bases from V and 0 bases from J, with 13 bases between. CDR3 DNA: TGTGCCAGCAGTCGCCGACGAGGAGTGAACACTGAAGCTTTCTTT. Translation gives CASSRRRGVNTEAFF.

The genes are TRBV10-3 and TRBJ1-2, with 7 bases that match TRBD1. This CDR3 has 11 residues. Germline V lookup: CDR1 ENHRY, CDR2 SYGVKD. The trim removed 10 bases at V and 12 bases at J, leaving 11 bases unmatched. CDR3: CATGRQGVDTF. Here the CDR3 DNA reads TGTGCCACCGGCAGACAGGGTGTAGACACCTTC.

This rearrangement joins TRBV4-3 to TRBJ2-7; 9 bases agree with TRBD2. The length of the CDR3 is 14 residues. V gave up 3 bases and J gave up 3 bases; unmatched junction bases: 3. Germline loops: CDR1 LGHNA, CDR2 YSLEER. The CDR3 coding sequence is TGCGCCAGCAGCCAGTCGACTAGCGGCTACGAGCAGTACTTC. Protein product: CASSQSTSGYEQYF.

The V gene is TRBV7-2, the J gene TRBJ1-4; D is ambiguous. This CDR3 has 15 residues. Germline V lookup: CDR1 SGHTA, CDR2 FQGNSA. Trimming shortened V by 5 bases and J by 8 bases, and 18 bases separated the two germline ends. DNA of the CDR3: TGTGCCAGCAGCAATAGAGTACCCCCCGAGGAAAAACTGTTTTTT. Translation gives CASSNRVPPEEKLFF.

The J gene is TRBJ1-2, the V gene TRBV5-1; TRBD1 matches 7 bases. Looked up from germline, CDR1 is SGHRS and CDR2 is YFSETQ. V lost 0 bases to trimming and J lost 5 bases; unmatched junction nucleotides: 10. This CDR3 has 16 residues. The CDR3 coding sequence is TGCGCCAGCAGCTTGGAGATACAGGGGTCCGAGTATGGCTACACCTTC. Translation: CASSLEIQGSEYGYTF.

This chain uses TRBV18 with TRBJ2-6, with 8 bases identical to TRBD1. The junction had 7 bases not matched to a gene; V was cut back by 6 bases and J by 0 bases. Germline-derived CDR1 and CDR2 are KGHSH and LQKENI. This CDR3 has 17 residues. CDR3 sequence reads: CASSTTGESSGANVLTF. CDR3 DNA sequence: TGTGCCAGCTCTACGACAGGGGAGAGCTCTGGGGCCAACGTCCTGACTTTC.

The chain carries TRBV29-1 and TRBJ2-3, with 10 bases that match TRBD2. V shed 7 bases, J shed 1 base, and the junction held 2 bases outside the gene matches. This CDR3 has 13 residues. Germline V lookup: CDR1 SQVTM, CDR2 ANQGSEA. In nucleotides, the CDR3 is TGCAGCGCCGGGACTAGCGGCACAGATACGCAGTATTTT. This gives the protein CSAGTSGTDTQYF.

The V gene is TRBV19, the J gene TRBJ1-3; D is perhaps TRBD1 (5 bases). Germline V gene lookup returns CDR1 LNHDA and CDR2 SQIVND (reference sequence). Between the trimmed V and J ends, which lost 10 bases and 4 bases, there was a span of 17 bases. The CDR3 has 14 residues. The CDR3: CATVGAWTGNTIYF. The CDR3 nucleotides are TGTGCCACGGTTGGGGCCTGGACCGGAAACACCATATATTTT.

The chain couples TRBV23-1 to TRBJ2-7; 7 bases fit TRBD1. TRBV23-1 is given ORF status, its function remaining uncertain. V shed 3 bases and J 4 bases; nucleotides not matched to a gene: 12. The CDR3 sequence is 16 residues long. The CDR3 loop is CASSQTWRQGPYEQYF. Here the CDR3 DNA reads TGCGCCAGCAGTCAGACTTGGCGACAGGGACCTTACGAGCAGTACTTC.

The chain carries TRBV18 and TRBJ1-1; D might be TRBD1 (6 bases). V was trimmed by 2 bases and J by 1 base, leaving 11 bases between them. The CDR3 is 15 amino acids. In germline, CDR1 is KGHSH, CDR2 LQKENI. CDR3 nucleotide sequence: TGTGCCAGCTCACCATTACAGGGAGAGAACACTGAAGCTTTCTTT. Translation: CASSPLQGENTEAFF.

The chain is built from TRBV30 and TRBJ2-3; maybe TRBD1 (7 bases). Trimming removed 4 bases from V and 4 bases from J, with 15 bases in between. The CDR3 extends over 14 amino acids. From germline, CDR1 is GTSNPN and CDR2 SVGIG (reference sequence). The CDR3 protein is CAWKGQGEADTQYF. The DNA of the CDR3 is TGTGCCTGGAAGGGGCAGGGGGAGGCAGATACGCAGTATTTT.

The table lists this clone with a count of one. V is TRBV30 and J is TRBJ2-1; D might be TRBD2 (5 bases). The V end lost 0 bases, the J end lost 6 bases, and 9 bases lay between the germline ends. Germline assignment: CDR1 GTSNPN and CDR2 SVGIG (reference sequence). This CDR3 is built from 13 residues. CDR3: CAWSVSLANEQFF. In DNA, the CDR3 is TGTGCCTGGAGTGTAAGTCTAGCCAATGAGCAGTTCTTC.

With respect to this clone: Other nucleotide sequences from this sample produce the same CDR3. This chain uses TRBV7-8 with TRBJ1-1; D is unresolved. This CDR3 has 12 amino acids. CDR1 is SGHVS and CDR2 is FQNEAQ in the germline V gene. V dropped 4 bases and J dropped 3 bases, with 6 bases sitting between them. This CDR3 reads CASSWGDTEAFF. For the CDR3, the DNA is TGTGCCAGCAGCTGGGGAGACACTGAAGCTTTCTTT.

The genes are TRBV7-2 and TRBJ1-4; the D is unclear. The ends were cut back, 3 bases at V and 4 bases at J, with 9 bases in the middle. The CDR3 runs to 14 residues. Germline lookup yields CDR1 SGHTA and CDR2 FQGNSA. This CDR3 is CASSLGPSNEKLFF. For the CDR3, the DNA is TGTGCCAGCAGCTTGGGTCCTAGTAATGAAAAACTGTTTTTT.

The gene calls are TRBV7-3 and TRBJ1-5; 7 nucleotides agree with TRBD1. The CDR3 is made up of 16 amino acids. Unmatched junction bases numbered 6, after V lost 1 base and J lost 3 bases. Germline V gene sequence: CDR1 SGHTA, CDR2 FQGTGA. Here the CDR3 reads CASSLIGDRVNQPQHF. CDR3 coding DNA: TGTGCCAGCAGCTTAATAGGAGACAGGGTCAATCAGCCCCAGCATTTT.

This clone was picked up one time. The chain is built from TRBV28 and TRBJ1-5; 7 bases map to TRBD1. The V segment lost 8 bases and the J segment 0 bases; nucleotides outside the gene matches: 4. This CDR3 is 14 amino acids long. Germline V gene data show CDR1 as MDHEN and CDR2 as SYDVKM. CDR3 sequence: CASRQGNSNQPQHF. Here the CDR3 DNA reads TGTGCCAGCCGACAGGGCAATAGCAATCAGCCCCAGCATTTT.

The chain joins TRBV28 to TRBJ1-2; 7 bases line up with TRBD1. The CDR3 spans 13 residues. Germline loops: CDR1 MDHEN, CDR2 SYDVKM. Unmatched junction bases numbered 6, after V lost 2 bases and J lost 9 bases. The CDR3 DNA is TGTGCCAGCAGTTTAGATGACAGGGCGCGCTACACCTTC. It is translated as CASSLDDRARYTF.

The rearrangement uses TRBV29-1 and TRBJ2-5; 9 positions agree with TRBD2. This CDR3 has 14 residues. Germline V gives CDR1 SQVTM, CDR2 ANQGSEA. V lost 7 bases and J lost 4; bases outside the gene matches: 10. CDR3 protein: CSAYSGGMSETQYF. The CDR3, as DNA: TGCAGCGCGTATAGCGGGGGAATGTCAGAGACCCAGTACTTC.

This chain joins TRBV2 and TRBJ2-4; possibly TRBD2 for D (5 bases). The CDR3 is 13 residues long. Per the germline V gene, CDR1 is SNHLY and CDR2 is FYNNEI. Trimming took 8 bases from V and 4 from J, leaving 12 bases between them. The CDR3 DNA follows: TGTGCCAGCGGGGAGACACTAAAAAACATTCAGTACTTC. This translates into CASGETLKNIQYF. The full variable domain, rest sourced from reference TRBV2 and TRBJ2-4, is EPEVTQTPSHQVTQMGQEVILRCVPISNHLYFYWYRQILGQKVEFLVSFYNNEISEKSEIFDDQFSVERPDGSNFTLKIRSTKLEDSAMYFCASGETLKNIQYFGAGTRLSVL.

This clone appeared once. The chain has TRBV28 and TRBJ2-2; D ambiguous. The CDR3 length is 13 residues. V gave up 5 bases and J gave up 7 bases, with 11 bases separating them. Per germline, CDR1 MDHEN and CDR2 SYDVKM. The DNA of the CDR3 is TGTGCCAGCAGTCCTCGTCGGGTCGGGGAGCTGTTTTTT. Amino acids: CASSPRRVGELFF.

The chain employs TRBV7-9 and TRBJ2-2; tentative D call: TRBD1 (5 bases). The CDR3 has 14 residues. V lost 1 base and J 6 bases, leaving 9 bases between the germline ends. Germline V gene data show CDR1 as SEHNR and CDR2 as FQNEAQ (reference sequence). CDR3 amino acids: CASSLVQGAGELFF. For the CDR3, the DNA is TGTGCCAGCAGCTTAGTTCAAGGGGCCGGGGAGCTGTTTTTT.

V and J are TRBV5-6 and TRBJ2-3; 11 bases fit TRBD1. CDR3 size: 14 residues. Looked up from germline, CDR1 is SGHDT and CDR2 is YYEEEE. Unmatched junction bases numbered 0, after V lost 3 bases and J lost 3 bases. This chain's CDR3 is CASSWDRGTDTQYF. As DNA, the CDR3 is TGTGCCAGCAGCTGGGACAGGGGGACAGATACGCAGTATTTT.

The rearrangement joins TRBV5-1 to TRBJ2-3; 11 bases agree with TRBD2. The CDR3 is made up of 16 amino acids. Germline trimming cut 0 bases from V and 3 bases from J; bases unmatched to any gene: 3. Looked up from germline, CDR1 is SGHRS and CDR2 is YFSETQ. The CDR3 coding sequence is TGCGCCAGCAGCTTGGGGGGGACTAGCGGAACAGATACGCAGTATTTT. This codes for CASSLGGTSGTDTQYF.